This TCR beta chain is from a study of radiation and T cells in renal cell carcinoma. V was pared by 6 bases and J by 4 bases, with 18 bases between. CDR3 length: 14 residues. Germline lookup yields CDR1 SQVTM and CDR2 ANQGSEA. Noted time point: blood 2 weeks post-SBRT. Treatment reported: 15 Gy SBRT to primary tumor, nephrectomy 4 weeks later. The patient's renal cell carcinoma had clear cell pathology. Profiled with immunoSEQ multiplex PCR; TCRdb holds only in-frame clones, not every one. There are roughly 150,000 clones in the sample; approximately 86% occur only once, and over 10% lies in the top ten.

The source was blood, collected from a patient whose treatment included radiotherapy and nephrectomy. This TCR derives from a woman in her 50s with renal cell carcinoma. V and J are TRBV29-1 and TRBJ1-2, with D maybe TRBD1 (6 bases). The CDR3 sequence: CSVAQGVDLYGYTF. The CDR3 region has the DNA TGCAGCGTGGCACAGGGTGTCGACCTCTATGGCTACACCTTC.